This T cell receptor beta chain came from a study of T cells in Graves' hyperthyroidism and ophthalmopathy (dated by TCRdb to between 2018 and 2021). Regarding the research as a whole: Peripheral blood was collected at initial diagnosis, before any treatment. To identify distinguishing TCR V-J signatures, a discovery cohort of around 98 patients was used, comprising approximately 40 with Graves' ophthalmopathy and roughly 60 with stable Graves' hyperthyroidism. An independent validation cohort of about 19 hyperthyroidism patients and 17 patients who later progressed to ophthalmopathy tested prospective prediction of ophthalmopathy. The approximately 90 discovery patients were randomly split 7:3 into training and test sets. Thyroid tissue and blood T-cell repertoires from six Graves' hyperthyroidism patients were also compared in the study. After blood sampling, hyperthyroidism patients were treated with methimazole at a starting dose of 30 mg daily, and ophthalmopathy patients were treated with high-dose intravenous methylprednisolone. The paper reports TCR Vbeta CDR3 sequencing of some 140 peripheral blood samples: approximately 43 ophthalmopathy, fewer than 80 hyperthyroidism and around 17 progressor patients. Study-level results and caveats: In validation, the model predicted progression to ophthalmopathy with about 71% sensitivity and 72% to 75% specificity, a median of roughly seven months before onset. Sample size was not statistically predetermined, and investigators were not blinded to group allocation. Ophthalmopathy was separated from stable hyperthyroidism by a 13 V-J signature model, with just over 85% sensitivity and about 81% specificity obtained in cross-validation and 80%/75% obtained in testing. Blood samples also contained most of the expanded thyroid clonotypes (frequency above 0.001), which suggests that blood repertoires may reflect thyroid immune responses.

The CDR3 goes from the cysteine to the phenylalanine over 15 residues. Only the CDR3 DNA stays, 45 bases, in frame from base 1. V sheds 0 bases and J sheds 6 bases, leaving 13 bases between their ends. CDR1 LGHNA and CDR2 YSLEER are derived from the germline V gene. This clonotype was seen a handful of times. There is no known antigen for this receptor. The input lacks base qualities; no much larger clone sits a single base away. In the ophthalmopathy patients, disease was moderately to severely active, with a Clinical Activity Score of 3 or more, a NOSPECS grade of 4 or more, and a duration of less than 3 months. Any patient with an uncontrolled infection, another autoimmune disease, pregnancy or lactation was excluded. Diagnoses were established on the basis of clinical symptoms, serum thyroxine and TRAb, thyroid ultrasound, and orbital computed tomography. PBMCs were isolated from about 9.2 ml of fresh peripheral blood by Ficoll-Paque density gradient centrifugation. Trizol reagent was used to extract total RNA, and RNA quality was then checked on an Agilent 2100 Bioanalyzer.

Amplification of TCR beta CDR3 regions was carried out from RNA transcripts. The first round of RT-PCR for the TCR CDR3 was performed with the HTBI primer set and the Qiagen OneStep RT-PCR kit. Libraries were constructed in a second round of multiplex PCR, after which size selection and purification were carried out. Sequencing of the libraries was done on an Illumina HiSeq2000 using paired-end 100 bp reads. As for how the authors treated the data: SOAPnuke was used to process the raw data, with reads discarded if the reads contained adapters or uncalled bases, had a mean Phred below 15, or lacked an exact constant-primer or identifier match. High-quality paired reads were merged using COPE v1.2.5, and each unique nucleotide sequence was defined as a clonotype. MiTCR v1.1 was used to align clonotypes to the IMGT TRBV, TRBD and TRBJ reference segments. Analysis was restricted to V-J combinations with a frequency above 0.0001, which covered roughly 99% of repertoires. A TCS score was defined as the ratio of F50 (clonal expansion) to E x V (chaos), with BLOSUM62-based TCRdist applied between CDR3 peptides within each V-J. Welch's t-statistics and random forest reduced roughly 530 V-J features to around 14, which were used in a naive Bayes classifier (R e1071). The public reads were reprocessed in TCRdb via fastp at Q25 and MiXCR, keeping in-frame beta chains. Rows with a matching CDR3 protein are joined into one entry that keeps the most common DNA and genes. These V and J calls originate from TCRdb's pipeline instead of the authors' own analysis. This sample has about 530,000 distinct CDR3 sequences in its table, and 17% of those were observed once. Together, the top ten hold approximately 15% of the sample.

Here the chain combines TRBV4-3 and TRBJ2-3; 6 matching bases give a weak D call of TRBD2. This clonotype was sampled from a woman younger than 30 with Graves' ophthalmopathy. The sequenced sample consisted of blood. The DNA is TGCGCCAGCAGCCAAGAGGCGGGGTACACGGATACGCAGTATTTT. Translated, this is CASSQEAGYTDTQYF.